Sequencing of this TCR beta chain was carried out in a study of cytomegalovirus exposure and HLA in healthy donors. Findings of the study overall: Both high specificity and high sensitivity reportedly marked the classifier's diagnosis of cytomegalovirus status. A previous analysis found most TCR beta V segments productive roughly 90% or roughly 30% of the time. Among immune exposure information, only CMV serostatus was available.

With regard to this clone: What it binds is unknown. Mismatch with germline at one junction end may stem from a read error. In the same sample, other DNA sequences code for this CDR3.

The CDR3 consists of 15 residues. Per germline, CDR1 MGHDK and CDR2 SYGVNS. The PCR was carried out with 60 Vbeta primers and 13 Jbeta primers. The protocol was immunoSEQ multiplex PCR, while the TCRdb copy is restricted to in-frame clones and leaves out a portion. The data show approximately 160,000 clones, about 64% seen once. The source material was PBMCs. V usage is TRBV25-1 and J usage is TRBJ1-2; 11 bases map to TRBD1. This clonotype was obtained from a man aged 50-59 years in good health and CMV-seronegative. The CDR3 DNA reads as TGTGCCAGCAGTGCCCCAGGACAGGGGGCTCGGGGCTATACCTTC. This gives the protein CASSAPGQGARGYTF.